This entry describes one T cell receptor (beta chain). The antigen is not known. This record comes from a study of radiation and T cells in renal cell carcinoma. Study-level background: Nephrectomy followed 15 Gy stereotactic body radiation by 4 weeks.

Germline CDR1 is ENHRY and CDR2 is SYGVKD. J lost 5 bases, V lost 6 bases, and 4 bases had no gene match. This CDR3 contains 13 residues. Whole-study findings and limits: Baseline intratumoral clonotype presence is unknown without pretreatment biopsies. From baseline, blood top tumor clonotypes peaked at 2 weeks post-radiation.

TCRdb keeps only in-frame clones here, not all; method: immunoSEQ multiplex PCR. The table shows 100,000 to 150,000 clones, with about 88% occurring only once. Time point defined: blood 2 weeks post-SBRT. Treatment: 15 Gy SBRT to primary tumor, nephrectomy 4 weeks later. The sequenced sample was blood, obtained from a patient whose treatment included radiotherapy and nephrectomy. V gene TRBV10-3 combines with J gene TRBJ1-5, with 7 bases fitting TRBD1. The receptor's source is a woman aged 65 to 85 with renal cell carcinoma. CDR3: CAISATGDQPQHF. The DNA for the CDR3 is TGTGCCATCAGCGCTACAGGGGATCAGCCCCAGCATTTT.